Following are 17 T cell receptor beta chains from one sample sequenced in a study of T cell changes during pregnancy in multiple sclerosis. Clones were sequenced by immunoSEQ multiplex PCR, and TCRdb holds only the in-frame ones, with some missing. The sample shows 85,000 to 130,000 clones, around 93% of them seen only once. The source material was peripheral blood, sampled before pregnancy. The receptors here all came from a female donor with multiple sclerosis, enrolled in a pregnancy study.

CDR3 sequence (DNA): TGTGCCAGTAGTTGGGGGTCGGGGGGAAACACTGAAGCTTTCTTT. This gives the protein CASSWGSGGNTEAFF. V gene TRBV19 combines with J gene TRBJ1-1; D perhaps matches TRBD1 (5 bases). Germline loops: CDR1 LNHDA, CDR2 SQIVND (reference sequence). V was shortened by 5 bases and J by 2 bases, with 15 bases between the two germline ends. This CDR3 region has 15 residues.

This rearrangement joins TRBV2 to TRBJ1-1; D call uncertain. With 6 bases removed from V and 4 bases from J, the gap between germline ends came to 18 bases. Germline lookup yields CDR1 SNHLY and CDR2 FYNNEI. CDR3 size: 15 residues. CDR3 nucleotide sequence: TGTGCCAGCAGAGATACCAACGCCCCGGGCACTGAAGCTTTCTTT. Translated: CASRDTNAPGTEAFF.

This rearrangement joins TRBV9 to TRBJ2-1; D possibly corresponds to TRBD1 (6 bases). V was shortened by 5 bases and J by 7 bases, with 16 bases between the two germline ends. Germline V gene lookup returns CDR1 SGDLS and CDR2 YYNGEE. The CDR3 runs 14 residues. The CDR3 loop reads CASSKTGGRNEQFF. DNA for the CDR3: TGTGCCAGCAGTAAGACAGGTGGACGGAATGAGCAGTTCTTC. Full variable domain (missing parts from reference TRBV9 and TRBJ2-1): DSGVTQTPKHLITATGQRVTLRCSPRSGDLSVYWYQQSLDQGLQFLIQYYNGEERAKGNILERFSAQQFPDLHSELNLSSLELGDSALYFCASSKTGGRNEQFFGPGTRLTVL.

The chain carries TRBV4-1 and TRBJ2-7; D not certain. The germline V and J ends were trimmed by 1 base and 2 bases, with 12 bases remaining between them. This CDR3 spans 15 amino acids. CDR1 is MGHRA and CDR2 is YSYEKL in the germline V gene. For the CDR3, the DNA is TGCGCCAGCAGCCAAGTCGGTAGCCCCACCTACGAGCAGTACTTC. As protein: CASSQVGSPTYEQYF.

The rearrangement links TRBV5-1 to TRBJ2-7, with D perhaps matching TRBD2 (6 bases). V was shortened by 4 bases and J by 6 bases, with 11 bases between the two germline ends. The germline V gene has CDR1 SGHRS and CDR2 YFSETQ. The CDR3 is 12 amino acids. CDR3 loop: CASSVQAGEQYF. CDR3 nucleotide sequence: TGCGCCAGCAGCGTACAAGCGGGCGAGCAGTACTTC. The complete variable domain, with remaining parts taken from reference TRBV5-1 and TRBJ2-7, reads KAGVTQTPRYLIKTRGQQVTLSCSPISGHRSVSWYQQTPGQGLQFLFEYFSETQRNKGNFPGRFSGRQFSNSRSEMNVSTLELGDSALYLCASSVQAGEQYFGPGTRLTVT.

The gene calls are TRBV15 and TRBJ2-7, with 10 nucleotides matching TRBD2. Germline loops: CDR1 LNHNV, CDR2 YYDKDF (reference sequence). The CDR3 contains 17 residues. J gave up 0 bases and V 1 base, and 6 bases lay outside the gene matches. CDR3 loop: CATSRAETSGTSYEQYF. The CDR3 region has the DNA TGTGCCACCAGCAGAGCCGAAACTAGCGGGACCTCCTACGAGCAGTACTTC.

The chain uses TRBV5-6 and TRBJ1-1, with 10 bases that match TRBD1. Germline V gene lookup returns CDR1 SGHDT and CDR2 YYEEEE. The ends lost 2 bases at V and 10 bases at J; junction bases unmatched: 11. The CDR3 has 15 residues. The CDR3: CASSLAGTGDSGAFF. CDR3 coding DNA: TGTGCCAGCAGCTTAGCCGGGACAGGGGACTCGGGAGCTTTCTTT.

The rearrangement uses TRBV30 and TRBJ2-7, with 11 nucleotides matching TRBD2. Germline lookup yields CDR1 GTSNPN and CDR2 SVGIG (reference sequence). With 3 bases clipped from V and 3 bases from J, the junction kept 7 bases outside the gene matches. CDR3 length: 15 amino acids. The CDR3 sequence: CAWRASGRPIYEQYF. In nucleotides, the CDR3 is TGTGCCTGGAGGGCTAGCGGGAGGCCCATCTACGAGCAGTACTTC.

The chain carries TRBV10-3 and TRBJ2-7; perhaps TRBD2 as D (6 bases). The CDR3 contains 13 residues. The germline gives CDR1 ENHRY, CDR2 SYGVKD. V lost 0 bases, J lost 7 bases, and 10 bases lay in between. The CDR3 reads CAISESGGDEQYF. The DNA for the CDR3 is TGTGCCATCAGTGAGTCGGGGGGAGATGAGCAGTACTTC.

The chain employs TRBV28 and TRBJ1-2, with no clear D. V shed 5 bases and J shed 1 base, with 11 bases lying between them. Germline CDR1 MDHEN, CDR2 SYDVKM. CDR3 length: 14 residues. CDR3 region: CASSQDSLNYGYTF. In DNA, the CDR3 is TGTGCCAGCAGTCAAGATAGTCTTAACTATGGCTACACCTTC.

V is TRBV7-8 and J is TRBJ1-5, with a tentative D call TRBD1 (5 bases). The ends were cut back, 2 bases at V and 5 bases at J, with 13 bases in the middle. CDR1 and CDR2 from the germline V gene are SGHVS and FQNEAQ. The CDR3 is made up of 15 amino acids. CDR3 sequence reads: CASSLQGTFDQPQHF. Here the CDR3 DNA reads TGTGCCAGCAGCTTACAGGGTACATTCGATCAGCCCCAGCATTTT. Full variable domain (missing parts from reference TRBV7-8 and TRBJ1-5): GAGVSQSPRYKVAKRGQDVALRCDPISGHVSLFWYQQALGQGPEFLTYFQNEAQLDKSGLPSDRFFAERPEGSVSTLKIQRTQQEDSAVYLCASSLQGTFDQPQHFGDGTRLSIL.

This rearrangement joins TRBV21-1 to TRBJ2-3; the table calls TRBD1, which could not be checked here. TRBV21-1 is labeled a pseudogene. The CDR3 is 15 amino acids. The CDR3 DNA reads as TGTGCCAGCAGCAAGGGGCCAAAACATTCGGATACGCAGTATTTT. Amino acid sequence: CASSKGPKHSDTQYF.

The CDR3 DNA sequence: TGTGCCAGCAGCTTAGTTGTGACAGGGGGGGACTATGGCTACACCTTC. It translates to CASSLVVTGGDYGYTF. The genes are TRBV11-2 and TRBJ1-2, with 9 bases fitting TRBD1. Germline trimming cut 1 base from V and 3 bases from J; bases unmatched to any gene: 6. The CDR3 consists of 16 residues. Germline assignment: CDR1 SGHAT and CDR2 FQNNGV.

This chain links TRBV12-5 with TRBJ2-1; 15 positions match TRBD2. CDR3 length: 17 residues. In germline, CDR1 is LGHNT, CDR2 FRNRAP. With 1 base clipped from V and 8 bases from J, the junction kept 6 bases outside the gene matches. The CDR3 is CASGLAGLAGGPDEQFF. DNA of the CDR3: TGTGCTAGTGGTTTGGCCGGACTAGCGGGAGGGCCGGATGAGCAGTTCTTC. The full variable domain, in which reference TRBV12-5 and TRBJ2-1 provide the parts outside the CDR3, is DARVTQTPRHKVTEMGQEVTMRCQPILGHNTVFWYRQTMMQGLELLAYFRNRAPLDDSGMPKDRFSAEMPDATLATLKIQPSEPRDSAVYFCASGLAGLAGGPDEQFFGPGTRLTVL.

The chain is built from TRBV18 and TRBJ2-7, with 10 bases that match TRBD2. The CDR3 runs to 14 residues. Trimming at V came to 3 bases and at J to 5 bases, leaving 4 bases not matched to a gene. CDR1 and CDR2 (germline): KGHSH, LQKENI. CDR3 coding DNA: TGTGCCAGCTCACCTGGGACTAGCGAGGACGAGCAGTACTTC. Translation: CASSPGTSEDEQYF.

V gene TRBV5-6 combines with J gene TRBJ2-3; maybe TRBD2 (7 bases). The V and J ends lost 0 bases and 4 bases respectively, with 15 bases between them. The CDR3 has 16 amino acids. Looked up from germline, CDR1 is SGHDT and CDR2 is YYEEEE. The CDR3: CASSLDGGGYSDTQYF. CDR3 nucleotide sequence: TGTGCCAGCAGCTTGGATGGGGGGGGCTACTCAGATACGCAGTATTTT.

The rearrangement uses TRBV13 and TRBJ2-3; the match to TRBD1 covers 7 bases. Trimming took 5 bases from V and 3 from J; bases not matched to a gene: 8. CDR1 and CDR2 from the germline V gene are PRHDT and FYEKMQ (reference sequence). The CDR3 runs 15 residues. The CDR3 DNA sequence: TGTGCCAGCAGCATACCGGGACAGCGGACAGATACGCAGTATTTT. This sequence encodes CASSIPGQRTDTQYF.